The subject of this entry is one T cell receptor (beta chain). Its antigen remains unknown. The sample originates from a study of PD-L1 blockade in urothelial cancer. Study information: Across blood samples, T cells had a median count of 141,255. General study findings and limits: By 3 weeks, tumor-associated blood clones had expanded more in durable-benefit patients.

The V gene lost 1 base and the J gene lost 10 bases, with 16 bases spanning the gap. This CDR3 is 15 amino acids long. In germline, CDR1 is SGHAT, CDR2 FQNNGV. What went into each PCR as a spike was synthetic TCR analog templates. Sequencing used immunoSEQ multiplex PCR; TCRdb keeps in-frame clones, though not all of them. Among 70,000 or so clones, roughly 91% were seen once, and the ten largest hold roughly 3.4%. Locally advanced or metastatic urothelial carcinoma was diagnosed in the patients. V is TRBV11-2 and J is TRBJ1-4, with a possible D match to TRBD1 (6 bases). The sample consisted of PBMCs, taken around atezolizumab (anti-PD-L1) treatment. This sequence was found in a man in his 60s with urothelial cancer. This chain's CDR3 is CASSLAQEGVGKLFF. DNA for the CDR3: TGTGCCAGCAGCTTAGCCCAAGAGGGGGTGGGAAAACTGTTTTTT.